Listed below are T cell receptor beta chains from one sample, sequenced in a study of shared clonotypes between healthy human individuals. Sequencing used immunoSEQ multiplex PCR; TCRdb keeps in-frame clones, though not all of them. The data show roughly 2.6 million clones, around 94% seen once. The sequencing sample was made of naive CD4+ T cells sorted from blood. The receptors come from a man aged 18-30 years in good health. CDR3s include the opening cysteine and the closing phenylalanine or tryptophan.

TRBV18	15	TRBJ2-3	CASSPGTPGTDTQYF
TRBV5-4	16	TRBJ1-6	CASSPGGASTNSPLHF
TRBV5-1	16	TRBJ2-5	CASSPWTSGLIDTQYF
TRBV27	15	TRBJ2-1	CASSFPGLGDNEQFF
TRBV7-9	16	TRBJ1-1	CASSLKESQRNTEAFF
TRBV5-4	16	TRBJ2-2	CASSLPGQGLTGELFF
TRBV28	14	TRBJ1-6	CASSVATYNSPLHF
TRBV2	13	TRBJ2-2	CASSEAWGGELFF
TRBV5-1	13	TRBJ2-2	CASSLESPGELFF
TRBV7-8	14	TRBJ2-1	CASSPGASYNEQFF
TRBV5-1	16	TRBJ2-2	CASSSSGRANTGELFF
TRBV5-1	19	TRBJ2-5	CASSLVGPGQGRGQETQYF
TRBV2	15	TRBJ2-2	CASVGRIANTGELFF
TRBV6-5	14	TRBJ1-1	CASSSLTVNTEAFF
TRBV10-2	9	TRBJ2-5	CASGETQYF
TRBV28	15	TRBJ2-2	CASSSSGTNTGELFF
TRBV5-1	16	TRBJ1-4	CASSVRQGSTNEKLFF
TRBV7-8	13	TRBJ2-7	CASSLKGAGEQYF
TRBV6-5	12	TRBJ1-1	CASGQGATEAFF
TRBV28	15	TRBJ1-5	CASSLVKGLGQPQHF
TRBV18	14	TRBJ1-1	CASSKEVGDVRPFF
TRBV6-1	16	TRBJ1-6	CASSDRTGSYNSPLHF
TRBV28	15	TRBJ1-3	CASSFVDRVGNTIYF
TRBV13	15	TRBJ1-1	CASSPRQGKNTEAFF
TRBV7-2	15	TRBJ2-1	CASSLAATTYNEQFF
TRBV6-1	15	TRBJ2-7	CASSVSGQATYEQYF
TRBV19	15	TRBJ1-1	CASSSGGLRGTEAFF
TRBV9	14	TRBJ1-1	CASSAGQGGTEAFF
TRBV7-2	14	TRBJ2-5	CASSLAAGSETQYF
TRBV18	15	TRBJ2-7	CASSPPLTGAYEQYF
TRBV9	14	TRBJ2-5	CASSPLAAQETQYF
TRBV19	16	TRBJ2-3	CASSIIGTGVADTQYF
TRBV9	15	TRBJ2-7	CASSVGWGTSYEQYF
TRBV11-2	16	TRBJ1-1	CASSLDLSGRYTEAFF
TRBV25-1	12	TRBJ1-3	CATQGSGNTIYF
TRBV4-1	18	TRBJ1-5	CASSPGQGESYSNQPQHF
TRBV19	14	TRBJ1-1	CASSIAAMDTEAFF
TRBV19	12	TRBJ1-2	CASSIENYGYTF
TRBV5-1	17	TRBJ1-4	CASSFSLGGVANEKLFF
TRBV7-2	19	TRBJ2-5	CASSLGPGLAGLYQETQYF